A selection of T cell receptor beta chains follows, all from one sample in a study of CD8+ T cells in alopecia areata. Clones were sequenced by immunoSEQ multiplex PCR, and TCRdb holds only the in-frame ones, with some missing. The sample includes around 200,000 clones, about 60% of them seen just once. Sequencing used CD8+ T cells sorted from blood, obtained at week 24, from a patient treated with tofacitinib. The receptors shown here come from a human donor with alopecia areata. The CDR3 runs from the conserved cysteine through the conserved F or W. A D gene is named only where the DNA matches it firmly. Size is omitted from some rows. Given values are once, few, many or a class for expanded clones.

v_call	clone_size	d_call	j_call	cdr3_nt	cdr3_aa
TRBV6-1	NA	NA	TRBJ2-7	TGTGCCAGCAGCGTAGACCGTACGTCCGAGCAGTACTTC	CASSVDRTSEQYF
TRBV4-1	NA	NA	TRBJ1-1	TGCGCCAGCAGCCCGACGAGGGAAATGAACACTGAAGCTTTCTTT	CASSPTREMNTEAFF
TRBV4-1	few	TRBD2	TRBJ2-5	TGCGCCAGCAGCCAAGATCCCGGGGGGGAGACCCAGTACTTC	CASSQDPGGETQYF
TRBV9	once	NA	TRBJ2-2	TGTGCCAGCAGCCCCGTGTGGGGGGTGGGGAACACCGGGGAGCTGTTTTTT	CASSPVWGVGNTGELFF
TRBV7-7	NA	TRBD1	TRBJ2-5	TGTGCTAGCAGCTCCACAGGGGGCCAAGAGACCCAGTACTTC	CASSSTGGQETQYF
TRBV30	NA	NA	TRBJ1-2	TGTGCCTCCAAAGGAGAAATTGACTATGGCTACACCTTC	CASKGEIDYGYTF
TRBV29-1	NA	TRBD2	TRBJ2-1	TGCAGCGTCCCCGTTAGCGGGGGGGCGGATGAGCAGTTCTTC	CSVPVSGGADEQFF
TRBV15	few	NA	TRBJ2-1	TGTGCCACCAGCAGATCCAGGGGTGATGAGCAGTTCTTC	CATSRSRGDEQFF
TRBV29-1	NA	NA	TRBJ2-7	TGCAGCGTTCGACAGCCCTTAGACGAGCAGTACTTC	CSVRQPLDEQYF
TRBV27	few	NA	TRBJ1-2	TGTGCCAGCAGCTCCGGATTAAACTATGGCTACACCTTC	CASSSGLNYGYTF
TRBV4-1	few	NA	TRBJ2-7	TGCGCCAGCAGCCAAGTTCAGGGCCTCCCCTACGAGCAGTACTTC	CASSQVQGLPYEQYF
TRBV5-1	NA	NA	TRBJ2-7	TGCGCCAGCAGCCGGGGCTGGGGGGAGCAGTACTTC	CASSRGWGEQYF
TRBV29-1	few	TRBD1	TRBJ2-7	TGCAGCGTCGAGGACAGGGGCTTGAGCTACGAGCAGTACTTC	CSVEDRGLSYEQYF
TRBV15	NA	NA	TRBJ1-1	TGTGCCACCAGCAGAGAGGGGGGGCTTGAAGCTTTCTTT	CATSREGGLEAFF
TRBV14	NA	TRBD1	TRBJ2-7	TGTGCCAGCAGCCATCCCGGACAGGGCGGCGGCTACGAGCAGTACTTC	CASSHPGQGGGYEQYF
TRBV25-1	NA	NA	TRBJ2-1	TGTGCCAGCAGTGACCTTGTAAATGAGCAGTTCTTC	CASSDLVNEQFF
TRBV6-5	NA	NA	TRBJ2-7	TGTGCCAGCAGTTACTCGCGGGAAAACGAGCAGTACTTC	CASSYSRENEQYF
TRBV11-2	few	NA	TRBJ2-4	TGTGCCAGCAGCTTATCCGGCAGAAAAAACATTCAGTACTTC	CASSLSGRKNIQYF
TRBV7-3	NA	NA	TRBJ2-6	TGTGCCAGCAGCTTAAGAGGTGGACGCTCTGGGGCCAACGTCCTGACTTTC	CASSLRGGRSGANVLTF
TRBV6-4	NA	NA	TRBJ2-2	TGTGCCAGCAGTGACTCAGGGGGGCACAACACCGGGGAGCTGTTTTTT	CASSDSGGHNTGELFF
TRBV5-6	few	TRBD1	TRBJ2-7	TGTGCCAGCAGCAACAGGGGGATCTACGAGCAGTACTTC	CASSNRGIYEQYF
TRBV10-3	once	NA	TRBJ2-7	TGTGCCATCAGTGAGTGGGGGGGGACAGAGACCTACGAGCAGTACTTC	CAISEWGGTETYEQYF
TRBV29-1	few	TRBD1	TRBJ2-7	TGCAGCGCCGAGGACAGGGGCTCCTACGAGCAGTACTTC	CSAEDRGSYEQYF
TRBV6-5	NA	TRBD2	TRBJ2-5	TGTGCCACCACCGGACCTCGGGGGGGAGGGACCCAGTACTTC	CATTGPRGGGTQYF
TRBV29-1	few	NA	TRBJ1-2	TGCAGCGACTCGACAGGTTGGAATGGCTACACCTTC	CSDSTGWNGYTF
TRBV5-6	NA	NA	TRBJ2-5	TGTGCCAGCAGTTATTCGAGGGAGACCCAGTACTTC	CASSYSRETQYF